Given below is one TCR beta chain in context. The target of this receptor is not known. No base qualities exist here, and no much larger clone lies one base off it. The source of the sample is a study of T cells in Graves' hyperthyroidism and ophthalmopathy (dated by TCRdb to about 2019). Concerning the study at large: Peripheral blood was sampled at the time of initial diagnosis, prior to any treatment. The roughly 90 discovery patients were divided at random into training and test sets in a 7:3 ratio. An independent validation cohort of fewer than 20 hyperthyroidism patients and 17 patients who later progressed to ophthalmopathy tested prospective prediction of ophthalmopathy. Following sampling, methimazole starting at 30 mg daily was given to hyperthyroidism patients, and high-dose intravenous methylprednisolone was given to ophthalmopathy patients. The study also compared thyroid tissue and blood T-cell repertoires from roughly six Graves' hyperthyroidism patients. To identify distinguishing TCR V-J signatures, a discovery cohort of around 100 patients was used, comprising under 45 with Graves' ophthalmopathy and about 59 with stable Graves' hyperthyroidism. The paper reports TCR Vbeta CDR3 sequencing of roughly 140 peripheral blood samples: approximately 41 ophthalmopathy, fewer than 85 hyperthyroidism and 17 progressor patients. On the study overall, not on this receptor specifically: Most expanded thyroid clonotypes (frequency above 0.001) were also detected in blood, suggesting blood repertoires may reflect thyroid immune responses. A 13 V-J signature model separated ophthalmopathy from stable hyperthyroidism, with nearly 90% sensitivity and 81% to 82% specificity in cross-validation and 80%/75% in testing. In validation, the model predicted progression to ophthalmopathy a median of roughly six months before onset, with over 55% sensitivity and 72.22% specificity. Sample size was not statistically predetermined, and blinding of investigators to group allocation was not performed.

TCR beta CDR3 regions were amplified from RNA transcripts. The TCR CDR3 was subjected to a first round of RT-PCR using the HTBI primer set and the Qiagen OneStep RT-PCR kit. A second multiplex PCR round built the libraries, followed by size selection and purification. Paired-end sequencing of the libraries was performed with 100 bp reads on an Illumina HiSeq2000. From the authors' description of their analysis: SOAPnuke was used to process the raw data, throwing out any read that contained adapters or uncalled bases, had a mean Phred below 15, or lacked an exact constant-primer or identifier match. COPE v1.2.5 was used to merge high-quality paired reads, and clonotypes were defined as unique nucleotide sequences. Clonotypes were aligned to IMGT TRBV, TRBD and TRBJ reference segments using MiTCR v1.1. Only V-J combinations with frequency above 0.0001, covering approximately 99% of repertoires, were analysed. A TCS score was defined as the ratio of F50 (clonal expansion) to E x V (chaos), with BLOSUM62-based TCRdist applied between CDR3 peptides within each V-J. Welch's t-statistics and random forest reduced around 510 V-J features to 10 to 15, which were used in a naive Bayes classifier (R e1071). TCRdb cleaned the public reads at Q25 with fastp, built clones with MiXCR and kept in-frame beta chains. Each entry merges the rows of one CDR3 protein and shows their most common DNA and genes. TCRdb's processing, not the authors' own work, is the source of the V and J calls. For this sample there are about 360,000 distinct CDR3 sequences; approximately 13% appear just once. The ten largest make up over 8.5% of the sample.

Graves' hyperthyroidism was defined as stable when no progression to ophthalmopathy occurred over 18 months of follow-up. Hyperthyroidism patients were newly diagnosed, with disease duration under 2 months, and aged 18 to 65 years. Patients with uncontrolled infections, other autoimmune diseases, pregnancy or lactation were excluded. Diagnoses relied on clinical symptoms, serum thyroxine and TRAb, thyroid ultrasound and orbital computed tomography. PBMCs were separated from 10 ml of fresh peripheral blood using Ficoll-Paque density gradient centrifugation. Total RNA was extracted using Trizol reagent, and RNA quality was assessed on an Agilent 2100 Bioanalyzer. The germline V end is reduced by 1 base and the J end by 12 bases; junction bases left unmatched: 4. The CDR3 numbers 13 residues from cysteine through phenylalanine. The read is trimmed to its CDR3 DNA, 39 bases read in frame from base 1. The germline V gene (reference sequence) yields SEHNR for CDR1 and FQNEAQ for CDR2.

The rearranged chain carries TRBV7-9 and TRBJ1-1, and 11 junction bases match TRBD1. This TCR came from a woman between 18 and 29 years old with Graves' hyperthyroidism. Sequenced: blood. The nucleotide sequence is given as TGTGCCAGCAGCTTAGGGACAGGGGGCTCCCCTTTCTTT. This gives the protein CASSLGTGGSPFF. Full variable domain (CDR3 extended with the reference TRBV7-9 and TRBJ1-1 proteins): DTGVSQNPRHKITKRGQNVTFRCDPISEHNRLYWYRQTLGQGPEFLTYFQNEAQLEKSRLLSDRFSAERPKGSFSTLEIQRTEQGDSAMYLCASSLGTGGSPFFGQGTRLTVV.